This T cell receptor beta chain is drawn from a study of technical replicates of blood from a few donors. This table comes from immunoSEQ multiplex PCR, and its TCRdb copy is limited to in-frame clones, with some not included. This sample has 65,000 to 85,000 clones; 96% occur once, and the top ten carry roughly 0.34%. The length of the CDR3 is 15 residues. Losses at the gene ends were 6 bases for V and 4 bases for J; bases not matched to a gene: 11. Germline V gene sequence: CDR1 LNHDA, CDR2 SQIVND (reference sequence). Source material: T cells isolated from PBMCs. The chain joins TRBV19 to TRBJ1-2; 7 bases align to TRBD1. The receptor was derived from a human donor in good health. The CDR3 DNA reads TGTGCCAGTAGAGCCCGGGGACAGCTTTTCTATGGCTACACCTTC. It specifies CASRARGQLFYGYTF.